This T cell receptor (beta chain) was identified in a study of regulatory T cells in long-lasting Graves disease. Time point meaning: persistent/refractory GD, antithyroid drugs over 5 years with positive TRAb. Making the TCR library involved RNA that had been extracted from PBMCs. In building TCR beta libraries, iRepertoire HTBI primers were used together with Arm-PCR of CDR3 regions. TCRdb recomputed calls from the multiplex PCR reads with MiXCR, one row per CDR3 protein. The data hold 250,000 to 300,000 distinct CDR3 sequences, with under 25% observed a single time. This TCR was sampled from a female donor with Graves disease. The sample consisted of peripheral blood mononuclear cells (PBMCs), taken when the disease was refractory, from a patient treated with antithyroid drugs.

CDR3 region: CSVVGGLAKNIQYF. The CDR3 coding sequence is TGCAGCGTTGTTGGTGGGCTAGCCAAAAACATTCAGTACTTC. This chain links TRBV29-1 with TRBJ2-4; D gene unclear. This CDR3 is 14 amino acids long. Per germline, CDR1 SQVTM and CDR2 ANQGSEA. Between the trimmed V and J ends, which lost 4 bases and 0 bases, there was a span of 10 bases. Full variable domain (rest looked up from reference TRBV29-1 and TRBJ2-4): SAVISQKPSRDICQRGTSLTIQCQVDSQVTMMFWYRQQPGQSLTLIATANQGSEATYESGFVIDKFPISRPNLTFSTLTVSNMSPEDSSIYLCSVVGGLAKNIQYFGAGTRLSVL.